This TCR beta chain appears in the sequencing data of a study of identical twins. Regarding the study as a whole: In drawing conclusions, the study used cross-sectional statistical analysis and did not follow the same donors. Recombination models fit unrelated individuals' TCR alpha sharing but underestimated twins'.

This clonotype was detected many times. The antigen is unknown. In TCRdb, the 5' RACE reads were re-called with MiXCR into one record per CDR3 protein. The sample gives about 690,000 distinct CDR3 sequences, 21% of which show up once; roughly 4% is in the top ten. Another study also made use of these data, one on T cells expressing NK-cell markers. That study adds: Seven sequenced donors out of eight were HCMV-seropositive, one seronegative. Among the experiments, several used an anti-gamma-delta TCR antibody to restrict sorting to alpha-beta TCR T cells.

Sequences were obtained from PBMCs. The clonotype comes from a woman in her late teens or twenties in good health.

As DNA, the CDR3 is TGTGCCATCAGTGAGTCTGGGGACACCAGAGGGAAGACCCAGTACTTC. Translation gives CAISESGDTRGKTQYF. The genes are TRBV10-3 and TRBJ2-5; D perhaps matches TRBD1 (6 bases). The V and J ends lost 0 bases and 6 bases respectively, with 17 bases between them. This CDR3 spans 16 amino acids. Germline assignment: CDR1 ENHRY and CDR2 SYGVKD.